This T cell receptor (beta chain) originates from a study of identical twins' blood T cells. This clonotype was counted only a few times. Its cognate antigen is unknown. Study outcomes and limitations: Each donor's most abundant TCRbeta clonotypes shared more CDR3 sequences with her twin than unrelated donors. Twin similarity might stem from environmental factors, not only genetics.

Sample barcodes were added at both library ends during cDNA synthesis. One entry per CDR3 protein, called by TCRdb with MiXCR from the 5' RACE reads. The sample lists hundreds of thousands of distinct CDR3 sequences; about 28% were seen once. Germline loops: CDR1 DFQATT, CDR2 SNEGSKA (reference sequence). The V gene lost 4 bases and the J gene lost 6 bases, with 15 bases spanning the gap. The CDR3 covers 14 residues. The chain carries TRBV20-1 and TRBJ2-2; D call uncertain. Source material: PBMCs. The origin of this receptor is a woman between 18 and 50 years old in good health. CDR3: CSATFPGWPGELFF. The CDR3 DNA follows: TGCAGTGCTACCTTCCCGGGCTGGCCCGGGGAGCTGTTTTTT.